Sequencing of this T cell receptor (beta chain) was carried out in a study of Ad26.COV2.S vaccination and SARS-CoV-2 variants. Overall study context: The donor participated in the COV1001 trial, in its Ad26.COV2.S arm. General observations from the study: The placebo group had lower spike-specific TCR breadth than the vaccine recipients did.

Note on this clone: Its antigen remains unknown.

Treatment specified: some 20 received Ad26.COV2.S at low or high dose, single or two shots; 5 received placebo; per-sample allocation not given. All samples were drawn on day 63, counting from the first vaccine or placebo injection. Trimming cost V 5 bases and J 3 bases, with 17 bases left between them. The germline V gene has CDR1 LNHDA and CDR2 SQIVND (reference sequence). This CDR3 spans 15 amino acids. Some clones are missing from TCRdb's copy, which holds only in-frame ones; the method was immunoSEQ multiplex PCR. The top ten clones hold around 13% of a sample with some 480,000 clones, approximately 88% of them seen once.

This material consisted of peripheral blood, taken in a trial of Ad26.COV2.S vaccine versus placebo. The chain uses TRBV19 and TRBJ2-7; D not resolved. The receptor was derived from a person aged 18-60 years who received the Ad26.COV2.S COVID-19 vaccine or a placebo. The CDR3: CASSYYAGGSYEQYF. CDR3 coding DNA: TGTGCCAGTAGTTACTACGCAGGCGGAAGCTACGAGCAGTACTTC.